Sequencing of this T cell receptor beta chain was carried out in a study of T cells in Graves' hyperthyroidism and ophthalmopathy. Regarding the study as a whole: Most expanded thyroid clonotypes above 0.001 recurred in blood.

Trimming shortened V by 2 bases and J by 11 bases, and 12 bases separated the two germline ends. This CDR3 contains 11 residues. The germline CDR1 and CDR2 sequences are GTSNPN and SVGIG (reference sequence). This clonotype occurred many times. Its target is not known. It was approximately 9.4 ml of fresh peripheral blood that supplied the PBMCs. TCR beta CDR3 regions were amplified from RNA. RT-PCR in the first round (using the HTBI primer set) targeted the TCR CDR3. One entry per CDR3 protein results from TCRdb running MiXCR on the multiplex PCR reads. The repertoire holds 540,000 or so distinct CDR3 sequences, with 15% to 19% as singletons.

V is TRBV30 and J is TRBJ1-1; D is ambiguous. Material for sequencing was blood. This sequence originates from a woman aged 25 to 45 with Graves' hyperthyroidism. CDR3 sequence reads: CAWSPAGRAFF. The CDR3 DNA follows: TGTGCCTGGAGTCCGGCGGGGAGGGCTTTCTTT.